The sequence of this T cell receptor (beta chain) was determined in a study of radiotherapy plus CTLA-4 blockade in lung cancer. The wider study: Objective response was observed in about 19% of patients, and disease control in approximately 33%. Whole-study findings and limits: Blood-borne expansion of tumor-derived TCR clones followed radiotherapy plus ipilimumab. The best predictor of response was reported to be early blood T cell clone dynamics, with interferon-beta.

Alongside CTLA-4 blockade with ipilimumab, patients with chemo-refractory metastatic non-small-cell lung cancer received focal radiation. The protocol was immunoSEQ multiplex PCR, while the TCRdb copy is restricted to in-frame clones and leaves out a portion. The sample lists 70,000 to 100,000 clones, around 85% seen once, with about 2% in the top ten. Of note for this clone: What it recognizes is unknown.

CDR1 and CDR2 from the germline V gene are MGHRA and YSYEKL. The V gene end was trimmed by 3 bases and the J gene end by 1 base; junction bases not matched to a gene: 6. CDR3 length: 16 amino acids. The starting material was peripheral blood, obtained from a patient treated with radiotherapy plus ipilimumab. The chain joins TRBV4-1 to TRBJ2-5; the match to TRBD1 covers 9 bases. This clonotype originated in a human donor with non-small cell lung cancer who had a partial response to radiotherapy plus ipilimumab. As DNA, the CDR3 is TGCGCCAGCAGCCATACCCCGGGACAGGGCCAAGAGACCCAGTACTTC. Protein product: CASSHTPGQGQETQYF.